The clone carrying this T cell receptor (beta chain) was counted ten times or more. Its antigen is unidentified. The read halts 3 residues ahead of the CDR3 end, with the missing end drawn from the germline J gene. The data belong to a study of T cell clonality in common variable immunodeficiency. CVID and control samples used equivalent genomic DNA input. Sequencing used immunoSEQ multiplex PCR; TCRdb keeps in-frame clones, though not all of them. The sample presents 15,000 to 20,000 clones, none singletons. Study-level findings and limits: Compared with controls, CVID subjects had fewer shared TCRbeta clones. Fewer deletions and N-nucleotide insertions were reportedly seen in common variable immunodeficiency TCR beta sequences. Authors noted CVID clonality's cause needs subpopulation repertoire sequencing.

The length of the CDR3 is 14 residues. CDR1 and CDR2 (germline): ENHRY, SYGVKD. The V end was cut by 0 bases, the J end by 4 bases, with 7 bases between. No CVID subject was ill or on immunomodulatory drugs when sampled. The clonotype was recovered from a human donor with common variable immunodeficiency. Sequencing was done on a sample of peripheral blood mononuclear cells. The V gene is TRBV10-3, the J gene TRBJ1-5, with D unresolved. CDR3 bases read: TGTGCCATCAGTGAGTCGGCAGAAAATCAGCCC. It specifies CAISESAENQP. In full, the CDR3 is CAISESAENQPQHF.